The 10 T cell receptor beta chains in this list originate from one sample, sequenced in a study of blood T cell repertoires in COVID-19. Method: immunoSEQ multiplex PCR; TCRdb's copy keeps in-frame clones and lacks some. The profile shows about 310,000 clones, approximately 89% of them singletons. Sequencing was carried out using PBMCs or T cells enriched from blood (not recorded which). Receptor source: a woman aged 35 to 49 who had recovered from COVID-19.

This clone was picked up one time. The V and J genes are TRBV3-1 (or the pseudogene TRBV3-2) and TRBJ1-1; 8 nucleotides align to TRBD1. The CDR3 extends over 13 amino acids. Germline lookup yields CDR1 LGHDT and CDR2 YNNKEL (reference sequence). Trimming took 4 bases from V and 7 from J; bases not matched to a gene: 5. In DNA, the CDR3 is TGTGCCAGCAGCCTCGGACAGGGCTTTGAAGCTTTCTTT. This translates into CASSLGQGFEAFF.

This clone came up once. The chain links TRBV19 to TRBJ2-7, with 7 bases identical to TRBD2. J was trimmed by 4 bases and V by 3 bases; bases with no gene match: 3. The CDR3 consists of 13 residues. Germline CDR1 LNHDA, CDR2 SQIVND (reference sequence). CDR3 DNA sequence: TGTGCCAGTAGTATTAAGCGGGGATACGAGCAGTACTTC. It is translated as CASSIKRGYEQYF.

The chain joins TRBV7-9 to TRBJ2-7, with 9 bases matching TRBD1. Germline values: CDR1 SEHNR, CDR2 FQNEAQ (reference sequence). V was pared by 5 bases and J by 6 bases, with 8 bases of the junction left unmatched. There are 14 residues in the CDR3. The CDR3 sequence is CASSPGQGNSEQYF. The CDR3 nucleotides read TGTGCCAGCAGCCCAGGACAGGGGAATTCCGAGCAGTACTTC. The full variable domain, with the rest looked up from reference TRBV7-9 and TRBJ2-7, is DTGVSQNPRHKITKRGQNVTFRCDPISEHNRLYWYRQTLGQGPEFLTYFQNEAQLEKSRLLSDRFSAERPKGSFSTLEIQRTEQGDSAMYLCASSPGQGNSEQYFGPGTRLTVT.

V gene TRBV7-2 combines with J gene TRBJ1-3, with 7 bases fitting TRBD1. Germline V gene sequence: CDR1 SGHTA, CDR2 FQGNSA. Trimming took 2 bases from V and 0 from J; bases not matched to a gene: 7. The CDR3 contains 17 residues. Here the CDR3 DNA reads TGTGCCAGCAGCTTAAAGGCAGGGGGAAACTCTGGAAACACCATATATTTT. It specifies CASSLKAGGNSGNTIYF. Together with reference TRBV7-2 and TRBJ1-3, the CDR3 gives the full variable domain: GAGVSQSPSNKVTEKGKDVELRCDPISGHTALYWYRQSLGQGLEFLIYFQGNSAPDKSGLPSDRFSAERTGGSVSTLTIQRTQQEDSAVYLCASSLKAGGNSGNTIYFGEGSWLTVV.

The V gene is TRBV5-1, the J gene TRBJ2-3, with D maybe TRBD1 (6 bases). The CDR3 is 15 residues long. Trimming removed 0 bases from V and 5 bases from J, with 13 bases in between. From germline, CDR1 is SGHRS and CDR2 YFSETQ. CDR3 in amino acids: CASSLEGRGQDTQYF. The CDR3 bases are TGCGCCAGCAGCTTGGAGGGCAGGGGACAAGATACGCAGTATTTT.

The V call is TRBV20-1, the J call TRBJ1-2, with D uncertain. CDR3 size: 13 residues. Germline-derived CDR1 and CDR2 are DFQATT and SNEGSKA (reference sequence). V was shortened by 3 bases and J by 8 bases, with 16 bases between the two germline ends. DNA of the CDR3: TGCAGTGCTAGTCAGCGGACGGAAGGCGGCTACACCTTC. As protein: CSASQRTEGGYTF.

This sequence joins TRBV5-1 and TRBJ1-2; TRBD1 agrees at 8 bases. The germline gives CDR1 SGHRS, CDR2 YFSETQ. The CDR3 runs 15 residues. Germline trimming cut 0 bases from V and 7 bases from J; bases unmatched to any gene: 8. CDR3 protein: CASSLGTGPYSGYTF. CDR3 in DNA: TGCGCCAGCAGCTTGGGGACAGGGCCTTACTCTGGCTACACCTTC.

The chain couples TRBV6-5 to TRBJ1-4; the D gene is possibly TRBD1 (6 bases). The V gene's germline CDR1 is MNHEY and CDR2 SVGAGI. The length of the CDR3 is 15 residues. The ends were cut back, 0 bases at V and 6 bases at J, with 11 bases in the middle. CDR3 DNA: TGTGCCAGCAGTTACTCGGGGGCAGAAGATGAAAAACTGTTTTTT. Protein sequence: CASSYSGAEDEKLFF.

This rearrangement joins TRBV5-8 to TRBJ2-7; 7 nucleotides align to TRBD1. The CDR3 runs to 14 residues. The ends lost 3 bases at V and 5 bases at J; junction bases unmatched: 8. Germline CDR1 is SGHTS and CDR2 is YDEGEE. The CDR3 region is CASSSGQPAHEQYF. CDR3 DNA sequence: TGTGCCAGCAGCTCGGGACAGCCGGCTCACGAGCAGTACTTC.

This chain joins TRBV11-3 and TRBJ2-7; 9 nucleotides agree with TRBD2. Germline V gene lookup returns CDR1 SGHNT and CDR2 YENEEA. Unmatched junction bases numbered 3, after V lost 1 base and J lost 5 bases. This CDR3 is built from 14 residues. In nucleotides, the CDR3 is TGTGCCAGCAGCTTAGTGGCGGGAGGGCACGAGCAGTACTTC. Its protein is CASSLVAGGHEQYF.